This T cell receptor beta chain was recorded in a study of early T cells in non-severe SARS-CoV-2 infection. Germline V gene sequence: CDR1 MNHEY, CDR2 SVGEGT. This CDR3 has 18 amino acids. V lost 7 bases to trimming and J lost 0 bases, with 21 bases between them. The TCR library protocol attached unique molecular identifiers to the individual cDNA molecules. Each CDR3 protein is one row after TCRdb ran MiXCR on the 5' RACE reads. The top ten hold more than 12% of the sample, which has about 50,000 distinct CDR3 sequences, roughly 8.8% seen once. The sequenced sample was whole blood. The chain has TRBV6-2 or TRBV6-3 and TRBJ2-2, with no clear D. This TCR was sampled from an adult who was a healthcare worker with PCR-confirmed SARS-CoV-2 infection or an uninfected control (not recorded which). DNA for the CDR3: TGTGCCAGCACCCCCTTCATTCCCGGAAGCGCGAACACCGGGGAGCTGTTTTTT. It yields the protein CASTPFIPGSANTGELFF.